This is a list of T cell receptor beta chains from one sample in a study of CD8 T cells in ankylosing spondylitis. TCRdb reprocessed the 5' RACE reads via MiXCR and lists one record per CDR3 protein. The sample records around 99,000 distinct CDR3 sequences, 8.8% being singletons. Sequencing was carried out using blood, either unsorted or a sorted T cell fraction (not recorded which). The source of these receptors is a male donor with ankylosing spondylitis or in good health (not recorded which). The CDR3 runs from the conserved cysteine through the conserved F or W. D genes are given only for firm matches. Clone size is stated in some rows and not others, as once, few, many or a class when expanded.

>TRBJ2-2|TRBD2|many|TRBV7-8
CASSLGRLALTGELFF
TGTGCCAGCAGCTTGGGCCGACTAGCACTCACCGGGGAGCTGTTTTTT
>TRBJ1-4|TRBD1|few|TRBV7-2
CASSLSLPGGRNEKLFF
TGTGCCAGCAGCTTATCACTACCAGGGGGGCGAAATGAAAAACTGTTTTTT
>TRBJ1-2|TRBD1|many|TRBV7-2
CASSLRGQGVGGYTF
TGTGCCAGCAGCTTACGAGGACAGGGCGTGGGCGGCTACACCTTC
>TRBJ1-2|TRBD1|.|TRBV20-1
CSAREWGQRDYGYTF
TGCAGTGCTAGAGAGTGGGGACAGAGAGACTATGGCTACACCTTC
>TRBJ1-2|.|many|TRBV29-1
CSAPSGGGYTF
TGCAGCGCTCCTTCGGGAGGGGGCTACACCTTC
>TRBJ2-2|TRBD2|many|TRBV7-2
CASSLRRGDNTGELFF
TGTGCCAGCAGCTTGAGGCGGGGGGACAACACCGGGGAGCTGTTTTTT
>TRBJ2-3|TRBD2|many|TRBV2
CASSETSAGGTAQYF
TGTGCCAGCAGTGAGACTAGCGCGGGGGGTACTGCGCAGTATTTT
>TRBJ2-2|.|many|TRBV24-1
CATSDFDWNTGELFF
TGTGCCACCAGTGATTTCGATTGGAACACCGGGGAGCTGTTTTTT
>TRBJ2-2|.|many|TRBV10-3
CAISDTRGNTGELFF
TGTGCCATCAGTGATACGCGGGGGAACACCGGGGAGCTGTTTTTT
>TRBJ2-1|.|many|TRBV2
CASSVVRTGNEQFF
TGTGCCAGCAGTGTAGTCCGAACGGGTAATGAGCAGTTCTTC
>TRBJ2-1|TRBD2|many|TRBV6-1
CASSPSPSGVYNEQFF
TGTGCCAGCAGTCCGTCCCCTAGCGGGGTATACAATGAGCAGTTCTTC
>TRBJ1-5|TRBD1|many|TRBV20-1
CSARGLDRGHHQPQHF
TGCAGTGCTAGAGGGCTGGACAGGGGGCATCATCAGCCCCAGCATTTT
>TRBJ2-5|TRBD2|many|TRBV7-3
CASSASGTTLGTQYF
TGTGCCAGCAGCGCCTCCGGGACTACCCTCGGGACCCAGTACTTC
>TRBJ1-5|.|many|TRBV30
CASSGKGNQPQHF
TGTGCATCAAGCGGGAAAGGCAATCAGCCCCAGCATTTT
>TRBJ2-5|.|many|TRBV5-1
CASSLVLAFQETQYF
TGCGCCAGCAGCTTGGTCCTAGCGTTTCAAGAGACCCAGTACTTC
>TRBJ2-5|TRBD1|medium-sized|TRBV27
CASRGQETQYF
TGTGCCAGCAGGGGACAGGAGACCCAGTACTTC
>TRBJ2-1|TRBD2|many|TRBV7-8
CATLAGGSSYNEQFF
TGTGCCACGCTAGCGGGGGGAAGCTCCTACAATGAGCAGTTCTTC
>TRBJ1-1|.|many|TRBV11-1
CASSGYSEAFF
TGTGCCAGCAGCGGATACAGTGAAGCTTTCTTT
>TRBJ1-2|TRBD1|.|TRBV7-2
CASSFMGQGSYGYTF
TGTGCCAGCAGCTTTATGGGACAGGGGTCCTATGGCTACACCTTC
>TRBJ2-6|.|.|TRBV15
CATSRDDGANVLTF
TGTGCCACCAGCAGAGACGATGGGGCCAACGTCCTGACTTTC
>TRBJ2-5|.|.|TRBV11-2
CASSFNWREETQYF
TGTGCCAGCAGCTTTAATTGGCGGGAAGAGACCCAGTACTTC
>TRBJ1-6|TRBD1|many|TRBV20-1
CSARENRGHNSPLHF
TGCAGTGCTAGAGAGAACAGGGGGCATAATTCACCCCTCCACTTT
>TRBJ2-3|TRBD2|few|TRBV9
CASSVLAGGSTDTQYF
TGTGCCAGCAGCGTTTTGGCCGGGGGGAGCACAGATACGCAGTATTTT
>TRBJ2-5|TRBD2|.|TRBV5-1
CASSSAGLRSWTRALETQYF
TGCGCCAGCAGCTCAGCTGGCCTCCGCTCTTGGACTAGGGCTTTAGAGACCCAGTACTTC
>TRBJ2-7|.|.|TRBV29-1
CSARLMGSYEQYF
TGCAGCGCCCGTCTGATGGGTAGTTACGAGCAGTACTTC
>TRBJ2-1|TRBD2|.|TRBV5-1
CASSLDGGAYNEQFF
TGCGCCAGCAGCTTGGACGGGGGGGCCTACAATGAGCAGTTCTTC
>TRBJ2-3|TRBD1|many|TRBV10-3
CAISGTGEKYTDTQYF
TGTGCCATCAGTGGAACAGGGGAGAAGTACACAGATACGCAGTATTTT
>TRBJ1-4|.|many|TRBV7-2
CASSAPGWANEKLFF
TGTGCCAGCAGTGCCCCGGGGTGGGCTAATGAAAAACTGTTTTTT
>TRBJ2-7|TRBD2|.|TRBV5-1
CASSQDRTSGVSYEQYF
TGCGCCAGCAGCCAGGACCGGACTAGCGGGGTCTCCTACGAGCAGTACTTC
>TRBJ2-1|TRBD2|many|TRBV9
CASSVVSGGGNEQFF
TGTGCCAGCAGCGTAGTTAGCGGGGGAGGCAATGAGCAGTTCTTC
>TRBJ1-2|.|many|TRBV20-1
CSAEPPGTHYGYTF
TGCAGTGCGGAGCCCCCCGGGACGCACTATGGCTACACCTTC
>TRBJ2-7|TRBD1|few|TRBV5-1
CASRTGSYEQYF
TGCGCCAGCAGGACAGGGAGCTACGAGCAGTACTTC
>TRBJ2-7|.|many|TRBV7-8
CASSLDRQGLYYEQYF
TGTGCCAGCAGCTTAGATAGGCAGGGGTTATACTACGAGCAGTACTTC
>TRBJ2-2|TRBD1|many|TRBV5-1
CASSWTPGQGSGELFF
TGCGCCAGCAGCTGGACTCCGGGACAGGGGTCCGGGGAGCTGTTTTTT
>TRBJ2-7|.|many|TRBV18
CASSPNLREQYF
TGTGCCAGCTCACCTAACTTGAGGGAGCAGTACTTC
>TRBJ2-5|TRBD2|few|TRBV5-5
CASSLGPRGGGKETQYF
TGTGCCAGCAGCTTGGGGCCTCGGGGGGGAGGAAAAGAGACCCAGTACTTC
>TRBJ2-5|.|many|TRBV5-4
CASSSEKTPYQETQYF
TGTGCCAGCAGCTCGGAAAAGACTCCTTACCAAGAGACCCAGTACTTC
>TRBJ1-5|.|few|TRBV20-1
CSARERGKLSNQPQHF
TGCAGTGCTAGAGAAAGGGGGAAGCTGAGCAATCAGCCCCAGCATTTT
>TRBJ1-2|TRBD1|.|TRBV5-1
CASSPGQVNYGYTF
TGCGCCAGCAGCCCCGGACAGGTTAACTATGGCTACACCTTC
>TRBJ2-2|TRBD1|many|TRBV12-3/TRBV12-4
CASSFSRQGILILNTGELFF
TGTGCCAGCAGTTTTTCGAGACAGGGCATATTGATCTTGAACACCGGGGAGCTGTTTTTT
>TRBJ2-5|.|many|TRBV20-1
CSAHEGGEETQYF
TGCAGTGCCCACGAGGGGGGGGAAGAGACCCAGTACTTC
>TRBJ2-3|.|.|TRBV3-1
CASSQRLQRHLTSTDTQYF
TGTGCCAGCAGCCAACGACTACAGCGACACCTTACTAGCACAGATACGCAGTATTTT
>TRBJ1-2|.|many|TRBV28
CVVDGGVNNYGYTF
TGTGTGGTAGATGGTGGAGTAAATAACTATGGCTACACCTTC
>TRBJ1-5|.|many|TRBV7-6
CASSLYGGELNQPQHF
TGTGCCAGCAGCTTATACGGAGGGGAGTTAAATCAGCCCCAGCATTTT
>TRBJ1-4|.|.|TRBV4-1
CASSQETAATNEKLFF
TGCGCCAGCAGCCAAGAGACAGCTGCAACTAATGAAAAACTGTTTTTT
>TRBJ2-2|TRBD2|many|TRBV20-1
CSAIQRGGQDTGELFF
TGCAGTGCTATTCAGCGGGGGGGCCAGGACACCGGGGAGCTGTTTTTT
>TRBJ2-2|.|many|TRBV5-1
CASSSQGGHTGELFF
TGCGCCAGCAGCTCCCAGGGGGGGCACACCGGGGAGCTGTTTTTT
>TRBJ2-5|.|.|TRBV27
CASSPLGYQETQYF
TGTGCCAGCAGTCCGCTCGGTTACCAAGAGACCCAGTACTTC
>TRBJ1-1|.|many|TRBV5-6
CASSLIGAEAFF
TGTGCCAGCAGCTTGATTGGGGCTGAAGCTTTCTTT
>TRBJ2-3|.|many|TRBV12-3/TRBV12-4
CASSFGGATDTQYF
TGTGCCAGCAGTTTTGGGGGGGCCACAGATACGCAGTATTTT
>TRBJ2-3|TRBD2|many|TRBV20-1
CSASSQRGPGDTQYF
TGCAGTGCTAGTTCCCAGCGGGGGCCCGGAGATACGCAGTATTTT
>TRBJ2-1|TRBD1|many|TRBV3-1
CASSPPQGERNEQFF
TGTGCCAGCAGCCCCCCCCAGGGGGAGCGGAATGAGCAGTTCTTC
>TRBJ1-1|.|.|TRBV28
CASRLGTEAFF
TGTGCCAGTCGACTGGGCACTGAAGCTTTCTTT
>TRBJ2-1|.|many|TRBV7-8
CASSLVRADYNEQFF
TGTGCCAGCAGCTTAGTTAGGGCAGACTACAATGAGCAGTTCTTC
>TRBJ1-2|.|many|TRBV28
CASSWGVGSYGYTF
TGTGCCAGCAGTTGGGGAGTTGGCTCCTATGGCTACACCTTC
>TRBJ2-3|TRBD2|many|TRBV2
CASSALAGGPNTQYF
TGTGCCAGCAGCGCACTAGCGGGGGGGCCTAATACGCAGTATTTT
>TRBJ2-3|.|many|TRBV5-1
CASRPGVLHTDTQYF
TGCGCCAGCAGACCCGGCGTCCTCCACACAGATACGCAGTATTTT
>TRBJ2-3|.|many|TRBV10-3
CAISESGMFGDTQYF
TGTGCCATCAGTGAGTCCGGGATGTTCGGAGATACGCAGTATTTT
>TRBJ2-7|TRBD2|many|TRBV7-8
CASSLTGGTYEQYF
TGTGCCAGCAGCTTAACGGGGGGAACCTACGAGCAGTACTTC
>TRBJ2-5|.|many|TRBV7-7
CASSQTPAEKETQYF
TGTGCTAGCAGCCAGACGCCGGCCGAGAAAGAGACCCAGTACTTC